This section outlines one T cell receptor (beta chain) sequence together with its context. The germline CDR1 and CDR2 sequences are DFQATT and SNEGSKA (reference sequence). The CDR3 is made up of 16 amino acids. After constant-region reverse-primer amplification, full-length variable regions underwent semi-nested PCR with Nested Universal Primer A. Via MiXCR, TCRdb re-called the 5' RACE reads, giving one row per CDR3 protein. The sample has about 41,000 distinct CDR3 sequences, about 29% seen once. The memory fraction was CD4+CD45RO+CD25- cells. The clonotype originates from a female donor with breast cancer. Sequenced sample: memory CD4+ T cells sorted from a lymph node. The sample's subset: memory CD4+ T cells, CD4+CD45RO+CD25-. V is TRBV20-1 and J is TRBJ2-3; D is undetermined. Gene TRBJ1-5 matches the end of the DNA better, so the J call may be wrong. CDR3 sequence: CSARDPSGRSTDTQHF. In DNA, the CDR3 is TGCAGTGCTAGGGACCCTAGCGGGAGAAGCACAGATACGCAGCATTTT.